This entry concerns a single TCR beta chain. Germline CDR1 and CDR2: SGHNT and YYREEE (reference sequence). Unmatched junction bases numbered 7, after V lost 4 bases and J lost 4 bases. This CDR3 has 15 amino acids. The sample originates from a study of blood T cell repertoires in COVID-19. Study summary: Material from acute and convalescent COVID-19 was sourced from the United States, Italy and Spain. Sources were T cells, B-cell-depleted T cells, or PBMCs; the material itself was cDNA or gDNA.

Under the authors' procedure: Amplification of reference gene primers was used by the study to estimate nucleated cell counts. Some clones are missing from TCRdb's copy, which holds only in-frame ones; the method was immunoSEQ multiplex PCR. That table is the source of V, J and clone size, and D and trimming were worked out from the DNA. The sample lists roughly 330,000 clones, 83% occurring once. The receptor's source is a woman between 45 and 65 years old with acute or convalescent COVID-19. What was sequenced was peripheral blood. This sequence joins TRBV5-4 and TRBJ2-2; 7 bases are a match to TRBD1. The DNA for the CDR3 is TGTGCCAGCAGCCGAATAACAGGGGCCACCGGGGAGCTGTTTTTT. Encoded protein: CASSRITGATGELFF.